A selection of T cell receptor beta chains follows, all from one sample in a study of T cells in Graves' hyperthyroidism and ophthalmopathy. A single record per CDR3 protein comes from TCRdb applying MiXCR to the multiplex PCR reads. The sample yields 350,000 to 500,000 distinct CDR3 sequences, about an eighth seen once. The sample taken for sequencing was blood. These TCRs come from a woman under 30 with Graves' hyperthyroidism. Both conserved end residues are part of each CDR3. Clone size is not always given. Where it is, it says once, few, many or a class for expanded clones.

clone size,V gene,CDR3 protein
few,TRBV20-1,CSARDRVEGYTF
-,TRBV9,CASSVDGTSYNEQFF
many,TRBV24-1,CATSDSGTGVTGELFF
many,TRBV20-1,CSARPRTSGLGEQFF
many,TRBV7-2,CASRTAINYGYTF
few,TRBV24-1,CATSDTRRGKETQYF
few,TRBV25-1,CASSVLGSANTEAFF
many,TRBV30,CACASGVANTEAFF
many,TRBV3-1,CASSQTGTRRNEQFF
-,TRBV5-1,CASSLFAGAMGEQFF
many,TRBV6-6,CASSYGGGSTYNEQFF
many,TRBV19,CAVRGGANTGELFF
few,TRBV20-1,CSAGKPGTANEKLFF
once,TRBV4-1,CASSQASPGGLETQYF
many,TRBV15,CATSRVGGTEAFF
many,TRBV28,CASSLVASGSHEQYF
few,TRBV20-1,CSARELRGANVLTF
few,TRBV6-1,CASTRFSGVNTEAFF
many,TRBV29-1,CSVARTGAYNEQFF
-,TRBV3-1,CASRPPGGDTQYF
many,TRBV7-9,CASSLVQAGQYYNEQFF
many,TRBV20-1,CSARAGTSEIEQYF
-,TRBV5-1,CASSLTGTNGNIQYF
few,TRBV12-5,CASGLVVGKGPYGYTF
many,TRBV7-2,CASSLEMASGFEDTQYF
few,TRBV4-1,CASSQWDRGGSGYTF
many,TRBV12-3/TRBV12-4,CASSLMGTDTQYF
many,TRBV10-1,CASSDRTEYNEQFF
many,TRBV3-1,CASSQDPLGVGSYNEQFF
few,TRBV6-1,CASILTLNTEAFF
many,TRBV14,CASSQRNGYGYTF
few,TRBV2,CASSGQGMGDTIYF
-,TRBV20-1,CSARARRGPSAEAFF
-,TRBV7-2,CASSTRQGGAEQYF